This TCR beta chain was profiled in a study of CD8+CD57+ T cells in acquired aplastic anemia. General study points: Patients versus controls showed no significant CD8+ Simpson's diversity difference. Sharing between patients and controls was observed for around 27 CD8+ CDR3 sequences.

This clonotype showed up just once. Its antigen is as yet unknown. Patients included in sequencing had previously demonstrated CD8+CD57+ cell expansion by flow cytometry. The CDR3 totals 15 residues. Trimming pared 0 bases from V and 3 bases from J, leaving 13 bases between. Germline CDR1 reads SGHRS; CDR2 reads YFSETQ. Profiles of TCR beta VDJ and CDR3 were generated from a genomic DNA template. TCRdb processed the reads anew with MiXCR; each CDR3 protein has one entry. The sample includes 160,000 or so distinct CDR3 sequences, 70% to 75% of them seen just once. The rearrangement joins TRBV5-1 to TRBJ2-7, with D tentatively TRBD2 (6 bases). The TCR was taken from a human donor with aplastic anemia. The specimen sequenced was sorted CD4+, CD8+, or CD8+CD57+ T cells (not recorded which) from PBMCs. CDR3 residues: CASSLDGSALYEQYF. CDR3 nucleotides: TGCGCCAGCAGCTTGGACGGGAGCGCTCTCTACGAGCAGTACTTC.